The source of this T cell receptor beta chain is a study of blood T cell repertoires in COVID-19. With 0 bases removed from V and 5 bases from J, the gap between germline ends came to 11 bases. CDR1 SGDLS and CDR2 YYNGEE come from the germline V gene. CDR3 length: 14 residues. This clone was observed a single time. Profiling relied on immunoSEQ multiplex PCR, and the TCRdb table lists in-frame clones only, not all of them. Of about 350,000 clones in the sample, around 90% are singletons; the top ten hold around 8.9%. The sequenced material came from peripheral blood. The chain couples TRBV9 to TRBJ1-1, with D tentatively TRBD1 (6 bases). The sequence derives from a man aged 25-40 years with COVID-19, enrolled during active disease. The CDR3 loop reads CASSVEPQGTEAFF. The CDR3, as DNA: TGTGCCAGCAGCGTAGAGCCACAGGGAACTGAAGCTTTCTTT.